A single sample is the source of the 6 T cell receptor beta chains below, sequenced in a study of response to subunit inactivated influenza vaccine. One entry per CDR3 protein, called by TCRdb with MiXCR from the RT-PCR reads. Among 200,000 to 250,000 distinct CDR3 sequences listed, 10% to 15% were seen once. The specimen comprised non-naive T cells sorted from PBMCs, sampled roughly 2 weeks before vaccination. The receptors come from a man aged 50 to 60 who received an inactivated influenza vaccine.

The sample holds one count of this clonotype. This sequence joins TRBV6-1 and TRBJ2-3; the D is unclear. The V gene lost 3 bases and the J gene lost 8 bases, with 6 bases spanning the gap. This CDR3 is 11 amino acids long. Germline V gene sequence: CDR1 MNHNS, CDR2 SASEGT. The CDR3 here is CASSEGSTQYF. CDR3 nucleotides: TGTGCCAGCAGTGAGGGCTCTACGCAGTATTTT.

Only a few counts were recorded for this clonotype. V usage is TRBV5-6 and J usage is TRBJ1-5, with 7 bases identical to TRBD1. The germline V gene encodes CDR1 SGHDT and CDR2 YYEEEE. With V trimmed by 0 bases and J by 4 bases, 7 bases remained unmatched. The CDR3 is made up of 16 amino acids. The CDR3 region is CASSLVGAGGNQPQHF. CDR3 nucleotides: TGTGCCAGCAGCTTGGTGGGGGCAGGGGGAAATCAGCCCCAGCATTTT.

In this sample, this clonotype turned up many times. As DNA, the CDR3 is TGTGCCAGCAGTTTCGGGCAGGGGGCCTTTCAGCCCCAGCATTTT. Its translation is CASSFGQGAFQPQHF. The gene calls are TRBV12-3 or TRBV12-4 and TRBJ1-5; TRBD1 aligns across 8 bases. V was clipped by 3 bases and J by 6 bases; unmatched bases: 7. CDR3 size: 15 residues.

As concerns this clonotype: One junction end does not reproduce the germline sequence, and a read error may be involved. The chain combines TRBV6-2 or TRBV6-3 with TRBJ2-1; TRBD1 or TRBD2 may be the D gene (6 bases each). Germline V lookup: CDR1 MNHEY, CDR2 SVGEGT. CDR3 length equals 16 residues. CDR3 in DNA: TGTTCCAGCAGTTATCTATCCGGGGGCCTTTACAATGAGCAGTTCTTC. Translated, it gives CSSSYLSGGLYNEQFF.

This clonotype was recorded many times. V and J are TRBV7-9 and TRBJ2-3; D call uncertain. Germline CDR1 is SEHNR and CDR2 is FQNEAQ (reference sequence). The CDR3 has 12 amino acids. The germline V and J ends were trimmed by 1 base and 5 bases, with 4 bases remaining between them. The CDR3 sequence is CASSLVIDTQYF. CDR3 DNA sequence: TGTGCCAGCAGCTTAGTGATAGATACGCAGTATTTT.

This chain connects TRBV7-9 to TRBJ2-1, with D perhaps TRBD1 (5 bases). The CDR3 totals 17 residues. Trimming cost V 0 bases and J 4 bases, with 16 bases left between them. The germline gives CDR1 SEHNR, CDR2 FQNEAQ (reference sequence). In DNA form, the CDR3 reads TGTGCCAGCAGCTTAGCGTTGGGTAGACAGCTATACAATGAGCAGTTCTTC. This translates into CASSLALGRQLYNEQFF. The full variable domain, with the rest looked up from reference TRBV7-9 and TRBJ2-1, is DTGVSQNPRHKITKRGQNVTFRCDPISEHNRLYWYRQTLGQGPEFLTYFQNEAQLEKSRLLSDRFSAERPKGSFSTLEIQRTEQGDSAMYLCASSLALGRQLYNEQFFGPGTRLTVL.